The clone carrying this TCR beta chain appeared many times. Its target is not known. The CDR3 has 16 residues. CDR1 and CDR2 from the germline V gene are WSHSY and SAAADI. V was cut by 0 bases and J by 2 bases, with 11 bases left in between. This record belongs to a study of CD8+CD57+ T cells in acquired aplastic anemia. Study-wide results and limits: Significant differences in CD8+ Simpson's diversity were not observed between patients and controls.

Both TCR beta VDJ combination and CDR3 sequence profiling were carried out. Genomic DNA was the template for this profiling. TCRdb redid the calling of the reads with MiXCR, one entry per CDR3 protein. The sample holds some 150,000 distinct CDR3 sequences; approximately 41% are singletons and the top ten take almost 8.5%. V usage is TRBV10-2 and J usage is TRBJ1-3; D might be TRBD1 (6 bases). The receptor was isolated from a human donor in good health, serving as a control. Sequenced sample: sorted CD4+, CD8+, or CD8+CD57+ T cells (not recorded which) from PBMCs. CDR3 DNA: TGCGCCAGCAGTGAGTCGAGCGGGGGGCCTGGAAACACCATATATTTT. Translation gives CASSESSGGPGNTIYF.